The 11 T cell receptor beta chains in this list originate from one sample, sequenced in a study of a mutant IDH1 vaccine in newly diagnosed glioma. Produced via immunoSEQ multiplex PCR; TCRdb's table is partial and in-frame only. This table has about 55,000 clones, about three quarters appearing once. Which antigens these TCRs recognize remains unknown. Specified time point: week 47, end of study. Every vaccination contained 300 ug of the mutant IDH1 20-mer peptide and was paired with topical imiquimod. The source material was PBMCs, sampled from a glioma patient whose treatment included an IDH1 peptide vaccine. Receptors were obtained from a woman in her 40s with glioma. Some clones in this sample may be carry-over from other donors' samples.

In DNA, the CDR3 is TGTGCCAGCAGCGCGAACCCGGGAGATACGCAGTATTTT. Translating it yields CASSANPGDTQYF. This rearrangement joins TRBV7-6 to TRBJ2-3; D call uncertain. The V end lost 5 bases, the J end lost 5 bases, and 11 bases lay between the germline ends. The CDR3 sequence is 13 residues long. Looked up from germline, CDR1 is SGHVS and CDR2 is FNYEAQ.

This clone appeared a few times. The genes are TRBV11-2 and TRBJ1-1; D call uncertain. Looked up from germline, CDR1 is SGHAT and CDR2 is FQNNGV. Deletions cut 3 bases from V and 12 bases from J, with 14 bases between. There are 12 residues in the CDR3. In DNA form, the CDR3 reads TGTGCCAGCAGCTTTCGTAGGGAAGAAACTTTCTTT. This encodes CASSFRREETFF.

This clone was found a few times. The genes are TRBV6-4 and TRBJ1-5; D not resolved. Deletions cut 0 bases from V and 2 bases from J, with 14 bases between. Germline CDR1 MRHNA, CDR2 SNTAGT. This CDR3 is built from 17 residues. CDR3 sequence (DNA): TGTGCCAGCAGTGACTCCCGGCATGTTTGGCGCAATCAGCCCCAGCATTTT. This translates into CASSDSRHVWRNQPQHF.

The J gene is TRBJ2-2, the V gene TRBV7-2; 12 bases line up with TRBD2. The CDR3 extends over 15 amino acids. Germline assignment: CDR1 SGHTA and CDR2 FQGNSA. V lost 5 bases to trimming and J lost 7 bases; unmatched junction nucleotides: 5. CDR3 sequence reads: CASSASGGAVGELFF. The CDR3 region has the DNA TGTGCCAGCAGCGCTAGCGGGGGGGCCGTCGGGGAGCTGTTTTTT.

The chain joins TRBV2 to TRBJ1-6, with D maybe TRBD1 (5 bases). V was pared by 6 bases and J by 10 bases, with 19 bases between. This CDR3 has 15 residues. CDR1 is SNHLY, CDR2 FYNNEI, per germline. CDR3 in DNA: TGTGCCAGCAGGGAACCGGGACTCGGGCAGTCACCCCTCCACTTT. Encoded protein: CASREPGLGQSPLHF.

The CDR3 DNA is TGTGCCAGCAGCGCCAGAGGTCTCCAAGGAGGAAACACCATATATTTT. Translated: CASSARGLQGGNTIYF. The chain couples TRBV5-4 to TRBJ1-3; D is ambiguous. Germline values: CDR1 SGHNT, CDR2 YYREEE (reference sequence). There are 16 residues in the CDR3. With 4 bases removed from V and 4 bases from J, the gap between germline ends came to 18 bases.

The chain couples TRBV4-1 to TRBJ2-7; 15 bases fit TRBD2. Per the germline V gene, CDR1 is MGHRA and CDR2 is YSYEKL. The CDR3 consists of 19 residues. J lost 0 bases, V lost 5 bases, and 11 bases had no gene match. The CDR3 sequence: CASSLNSGTSGGLSYEQYF. CDR3 DNA: TGCGCCAGCAGCTTGAACTCCGGGACTAGCGGGGGGCTCTCCTACGAGCAGTACTTC.

The chain carries TRBV27 and TRBJ2-7; TRBD2 agrees at 7 bases. The CDR3 loop spans 12 amino acids. The ends lost 3 bases at V and 5 bases at J; junction bases unmatched: 1. Germline CDR1 MNHEY, CDR2 SMNVEV (reference sequence). DNA for the CDR3: TGTGCCAGCAGTTTGCGGGGGAACGAGCAGTACTTC. It is translated as CASSLRGNEQYF.

The chain carries TRBV11-2 and TRBJ2-7, with D possibly called TRBD1 or TRBD2 (5 bases each). Trimming removed 7 bases from V and 0 bases from J, with 19 bases in between. Germline values: CDR1 SGHAT, CDR2 FQNNGV. The CDR3 is 16 amino acids. The CDR3 nucleotides read TGTGCCAGCAACTCCCTAGGACTGGGGCCCTCCTACGAGCAGTACTTC. Encoded protein: CASNSLGLGPSYEQYF.

The chain recombines TRBV7-2 with TRBJ1-3; D is undetermined. Per germline, CDR1 SGHTA and CDR2 FQGNSA. CDR3 length: 15 amino acids. The V end was cut by 3 bases, the J end by 3 bases, with 12 bases between. The CDR3 sequence: CASSLDGRIGNTIYF. The DNA for the CDR3 is TGTGCCAGCAGCTTGGACGGAAGAATTGGAAACACCATATATTTT.

This clone was found once. V usage is TRBV6-5 and J usage is TRBJ2-3; 7 bases match TRBD2. Germline assignment: CDR1 MNHEY and CDR2 SVGAGI. J gave up 7 bases and V 4 bases, and 14 bases lay outside the gene matches. The CDR3 contains 16 residues. CDR3 bases: TGTGCCAGCAGTTCACACGGGGGGTCGGCGGGAAATACGCAGTATTTT. Encoded protein: CASSSHGGSAGNTQYF.